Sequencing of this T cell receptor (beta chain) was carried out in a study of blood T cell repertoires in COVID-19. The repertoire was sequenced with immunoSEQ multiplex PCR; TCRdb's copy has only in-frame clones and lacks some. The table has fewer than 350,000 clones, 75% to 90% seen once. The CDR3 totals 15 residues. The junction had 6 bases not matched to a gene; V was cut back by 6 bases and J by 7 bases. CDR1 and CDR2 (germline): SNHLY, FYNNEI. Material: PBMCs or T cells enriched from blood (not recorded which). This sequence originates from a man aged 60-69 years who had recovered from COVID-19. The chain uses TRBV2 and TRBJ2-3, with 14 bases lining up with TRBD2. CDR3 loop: CASRGLAGGFNTQYF. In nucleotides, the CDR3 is TGTGCCAGCAGAGGACTAGCGGGAGGTTTCAATACGCAGTATTTT.